What follows is one T cell receptor beta chain and its context. The data stem from a study of blood T cell repertoires in COVID-19. Study-wide background: The origin of the acute and convalescent COVID-19 samples was the United States, Italy and Spain.

CDR3 length: 15 residues. CDR1 and CDR2 (germline): ENHRY, SYGVKD. V shed 6 bases and J 5 bases; nucleotides not matched to a gene: 6. In terms of age and location, participants ranged from roughly 18 to 90 years and lived in approximately 24 US areas. Repertoires were generated with immunoSEQ multiplex PCR, while TCRdb's copy carries only in-frame clones and drops some. This table has fewer than 350,000 clones, roughly 85% appearing once. This chain links TRBV10-3 with TRBJ2-1; 11 nucleotides align to TRBD2. The sequence derives from a woman aged 50 to 60 who had recovered from COVID-19. Specimen: PBMCs or T cells enriched from blood (not recorded which). In DNA, the CDR3 is TGTGCCATCAGGGCCGGGACTAGCGGAAACAATGAGCAGTTCTTC. Translating it yields CAIRAGTSGNNEQFF.